This T cell receptor beta chain was recovered during a study of shared clonotypes between healthy human individuals. On the study more broadly: The donor group consisted of two women and a few men, aged 18 to 49. Notes on the study in general: Estimated clonotype richness was generally higher in naive than memory subsets.

J gave up 5 bases and V 3 bases, and 10 bases lay outside the gene matches. CDR1 and CDR2 (germline): LNHDA, SQIVND (reference sequence). The CDR3 has 15 amino acids. In the sorted-subset replicate PCRs, around 220 ng DNA, 25,000 to 35,000 T cell genomes, was used. Method: immunoSEQ multiplex PCR; TCRdb's copy keeps in-frame clones and lacks some. Of 180,000 or so clones in the sample, approximately 92% are singletons; the top ten hold 0.067%. On this clone: Its antigen is as yet unknown.

The sequenced material came from naive CD4+ T cells sorted from blood. Indicated subset: CD45RA+ positively selected. The chain employs TRBV19 and TRBJ2-7; TRBD2 matches at 7 bases. The receptor was isolated from a woman in her twenties or thirties in good health. This chain's CDR3 is CASSMQIPGGNEQYF. CDR3 sequence (DNA): TGTGCCAGTAGTATGCAAATACCGGGAGGAAACGAGCAGTACTTC.